Listed here are 14 T cell receptor beta chains from one sample, sequenced in a study of shared clonotypes between healthy human individuals. Clones were sequenced by immunoSEQ multiplex PCR, and TCRdb holds only the in-frame ones, with some missing. The sample comprises 2.3 million or so clones, more than 85% of which are singletons, and under 0.45% rests with the top ten. Sequenced: naive CD4+ T cells from PBMCs. Noted subset: CD45RA+ positively selected. The receptors come from a man younger than 30 in good health. Some clones in this sample may be carry-over from other donors' samples.

The rearrangement links TRBV10-3 to TRBJ1-6; D perhaps matches TRBD1 (5 bases). CDR1 and CDR2 from the germline V gene are ENHRY and SYGVKD. The V end was cut by 3 bases, the J end by 7 bases, with 10 bases between. This CDR3 comprises 14 residues. The CDR3 region is CAISETGTNSPLHF. The CDR3 DNA follows: TGTGCCATCAGTGAAACAGGAACGAATTCACCCCTCCACTTT.

The J gene is TRBJ1-1, the V gene TRBV5-1; D is undetermined. The CDR3 is 17 residues long. CDR1 and CDR2 from the germline V gene are SGHRS and YFSETQ. Deletions cut 3 bases from V and 3 bases from J, with 21 bases between. For the CDR3, the DNA is TGCGCCAGCAGCTCCCACAGATTCTCGGTATTGGACACTGAAGCTTTCTTT. Encoded protein: CASSSHRFSVLDTEAFF.

The genes are TRBV4-2 and TRBJ2-1; D perhaps matches TRBD2 (7 bases). The germline CDR1 and CDR2 sequences are LGHNA and YNFKEQ. The CDR3 has 17 residues. V lost 4 bases and J lost 0, with 16 bases in between. CDR3 sequence (DNA): TGTGCCAGCAGCCCAGGGGCGGGGGAGCTCTCCTACAATGAGCAGTTCTTC. It yields the protein CASSPGAGELSYNEQFF.

This rearrangement joins TRBV7-9 to TRBJ2-2; D unclear. There are 14 residues in the CDR3. Trimming removed 3 bases at V and 4 bases at J, with 9 bases between. Germline CDR1 reads SEHNR; CDR2 reads FQNEAQ (reference sequence). CDR3 amino acids: CASSFTLPTGELFF. The CDR3 bases are TGTGCCAGCAGCTTTACACTACCCACCGGGGAGCTGTTTTTT.

V gene TRBV9 combines with J gene TRBJ2-3; D is undetermined. V lost 0 bases and J 3 bases, leaving 8 bases between the germline ends. CDR1 is SGDLS, CDR2 YYNGEE, per germline. This CDR3 spans 14 amino acids. This chain's CDR3 is CASSVDQLTDTQYF. The CDR3 nucleotides are TGTGCCAGCAGCGTAGACCAGTTGACAGATACGCAGTATTTT. The full variable domain, rest sourced from reference TRBV9 and TRBJ2-3, is DSGVTQTPKHLITATGQRVTLRCSPRSGDLSVYWYQQSLDQGLQFLIQYYNGEERAKGNILERFSAQQFPDLHSELNLSSLELGDSALYFCASSVDQLTDTQYFGPGTRLTVL.

The V call is TRBV6-5, the J call TRBJ2-7; weak D call: TRBD1 (5 bases). V lost 6 bases and J lost 4, with 16 bases in between. CDR1 is MNHEY, CDR2 SVGAGI, per germline. There are 14 residues in the CDR3. CDR3 residues: CASRPNAPGYEQYF. DNA for the CDR3: TGTGCCAGCAGACCAAACGCCCCAGGGTACGAGCAGTACTTC.

J is TRBJ1-4 and V is TRBV5-1; D is unclear. V was pared by 0 bases and J by 8 bases, with 14 bases between. From germline, CDR1 is SGHRS and CDR2 YFSETQ. This CDR3 spans 15 amino acids. The CDR3 loop is CASSLERSSWEKLFF. In nucleotides, the CDR3 is TGCGCCAGCAGCTTGGAGCGTTCTTCATGGGAAAAACTGTTTTTT.

This chain links TRBV27 with TRBJ2-1, with 9 bases aligning to TRBD2. CDR1 and CDR2 (germline): MNHEY, SMNVEV (reference sequence). V lost 5 bases to trimming and J lost 2 bases; unmatched junction nucleotides: 7. CDR3 size: 16 residues. The CDR3 DNA reads as TGTGCCAGCAGTCCAACTATAGCGGGAGCCTACAATGAGCAGTTCTTC. Translated, it gives CASSPTIAGAYNEQFF.

On this clone: The sample carries other DNA sequences with the same CDR3. V usage is TRBV4-1 and J usage is TRBJ2-3, with 8 bases aligning to TRBD2. After removal of 6 bases from V and 5 bases from J, the junction contained 7 bases not matched to a gene. The germline CDR1 and CDR2 sequences are MGHRA and YSYEKL. CDR3 length: 14 amino acids. CDR3 sequence reads: CASSPTSARDTQYF. In nucleotides, the CDR3 is TGCGCCAGCAGTCCGACTAGCGCCAGAGATACGCAGTATTTT.

This rearrangement joins TRBV6-1 to TRBJ1-1; the D gene is possibly TRBD1 (5 bases). Trimming took off 7 bases at V and 5 bases at J, with 17 bases between the two ends. CDR1 MNHNS and CDR2 SASEGT come from the germline V gene. The CDR3 consists of 14 residues. As DNA, the CDR3 is TGTGCCAGCACCCTTGGGGCAGGGAGGACTGAAGCTTTCTTT. As protein: CASTLGAGRTEAFF.

V gene TRBV7-9 combines with J gene TRBJ2-5; 9 bases agree with TRBD1. V lost 5 bases and J lost 3; bases outside the gene matches: 10. This CDR3 spans 16 amino acids. From germline, CDR1 is SEHNR and CDR2 FQNEAQ (reference sequence). CDR3 nucleotides: TGTGCCAGCAGCGAAAGGACAGGGGTCAACAAAGAGACCCAGTACTTC. It codes for CASSERTGVNKETQYF. The entire variable domain, with the rest obtained from reference TRBV7-9 and TRBJ2-5, is as follows: DTGVSQNPRHKITKRGQNVTFRCDPISEHNRLYWYRQTLGQGPEFLTYFQNEAQLEKSRLLSDRFSAERPKGSFSTLEIQRTEQGDSAMYLCASSERTGVNKETQYFGPGTRLLVL.

Notes on this clone: Other DNA sequences in this specimen translate into the identical CDR3. The chain couples TRBV6-5 to TRBJ2-1, with 7 bases matching TRBD1. This CDR3 is 12 amino acids long. Germline trimming cut 8 bases from V and 3 bases from J; bases unmatched to any gene: 1. CDR1 MNHEY and CDR2 SVGAGI come from the germline V gene. The CDR3 protein is CASRDSYNEQFF. The CDR3 DNA reads as TGTGCCAGCCGGGACAGCTACAATGAGCAGTTCTTC.

The chain employs TRBV28 and TRBJ1-2; D remains unclear. CDR3 size: 11 residues. Germline V CDR1 and CDR2: MDHEN, SYDVKM. V dropped 6 bases and J dropped 8 bases, with 10 bases sitting between them. The CDR3 reads CASSPIGGYTF. CDR3 DNA: TGTGCCAGCAGCCCAATTGGGGGCTACACCTTC.

In this sample, this clone turned up once. This chain uses TRBV5-4 with TRBJ2-3, with TRBD1 matching 7 bases. Germline trimming cut 4 bases from V and 6 bases from J; bases unmatched to any gene: 11. The germline V gene encodes CDR1 SGHNT and CDR2 YYREEE (reference sequence). The length of the CDR3 is 15 residues. CDR3 residues: CASSLTGQRYDTQYF. The DNA of the CDR3 is TGTGCCAGCAGCCTGACGGGACAGCGCTACGATACGCAGTATTTT.